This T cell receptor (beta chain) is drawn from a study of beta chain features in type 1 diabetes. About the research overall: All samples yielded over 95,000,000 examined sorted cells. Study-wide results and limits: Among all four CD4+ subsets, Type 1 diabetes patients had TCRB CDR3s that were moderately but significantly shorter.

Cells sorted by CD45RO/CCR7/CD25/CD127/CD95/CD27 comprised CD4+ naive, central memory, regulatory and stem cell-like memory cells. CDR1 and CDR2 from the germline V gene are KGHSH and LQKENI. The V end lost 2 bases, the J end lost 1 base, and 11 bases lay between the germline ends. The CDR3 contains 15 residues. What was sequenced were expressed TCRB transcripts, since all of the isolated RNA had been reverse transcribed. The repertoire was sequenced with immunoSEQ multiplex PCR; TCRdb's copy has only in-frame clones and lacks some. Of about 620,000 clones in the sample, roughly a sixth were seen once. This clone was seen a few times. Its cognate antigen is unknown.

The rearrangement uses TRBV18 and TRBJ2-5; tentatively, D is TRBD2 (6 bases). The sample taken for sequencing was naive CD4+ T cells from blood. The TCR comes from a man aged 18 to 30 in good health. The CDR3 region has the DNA TGTGCCAGCTCACCAGTTAGCGGTACCCAAGAGACCCAGTACTTC. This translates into CASSPVSGTQETQYF.